This is a list of T cell receptor beta chains from one sample in a study of cytomegalovirus exposure and HLA in healthy donors. The table came from immunoSEQ multiplex PCR; TCRdb's copy has only in-frame clones and leaves some out. The sample carries 90,000 to 140,000 clones, under 85% recorded once. Sequencing was done on a sample of PBMCs. These receptors all stem from a man aged 25 to 45 in good health and CMV-seronegative. Each CDR3 is given with its conserved first and last residue. Fields, in order: clone size, J gene, V gene, D gene, CDR3 protein, CDR3 DNA. The D gene is left open where the match is weak. Size values are once, few and many counts, or a class for expanded clones, and some rows have none.

-,TRBJ2-5,TRBV25-1,TRBD1,CASSDRGYQETQYF,TGTGCCAGCAGTGACAGGGGGTACCAAGAGACCCAGTACTTC
-,TRBJ2-7,TRBV6-5,TRBD1,CASRDRGLYEQYF,TGTGCCAGCAGGGACAGGGGGCTGTACGAGCAGTACTTC
few,TRBJ2-1,TRBV7-3,TRBD2,CASSVRAGDSYNEQFF,TGTGCCAGCAGCGTCCGAGCGGGAGACTCCTACAATGAGCAGTTCTTC
-,TRBJ1-1,TRBV11-2,-,CASSPGSSGPAFF,TGTGCCAGCAGTCCTGGGAGTTCTGGGCCAGCTTTCTTT
-,TRBJ2-6,TRBV7-3,-,CASSLGDKGANVLTF,TGTGCCAGCAGCTTAGGGGACAAAGGGGCCAACGTCCTGACTTTC
-,TRBJ1-1,TRBV11-3,-,CASSGGPNTEAFF,TGTGCCAGCAGCGGAGGACCGAACACTGAAGCTTTCTTT
-,TRBJ1-3,TRBV6-6,-,CASSYLAPRNTIYF,TGTGCCAGCAGTTACCTGGCTCCCAGAAACACCATATATTTT
few,TRBJ1-2,TRBV6-5,-,CASNPSANYGYTF,TGTGCCAGCAACCCCAGCGCTAACTATGGCTACACCTTC
-,TRBJ2-7,TRBV18,TRBD1,CASSPDRVPYEQYF,TGTGCCAGCTCACCGGACAGGGTGCCCTACGAGCAGTACTTC
-,TRBJ2-2,TRBV7-2,-,CASSLVGTATGELFF,TGTGCCAGCAGCTTAGTCGGAACAGCTACCGGGGAGCTGTTTTTT
few,TRBJ1-4,TRBV6-1,-,CASTTGYNEKLFF,TGTGCCAGCACCACAGGGTATAATGAAAAACTGTTTTTT
-,TRBJ2-7,TRBV30,-,CAWSVRGTGPGEQYF,TGTGCCTGGAGTGTACGGGGAACAGGGCCGGGCGAGCAGTACTTC
few,TRBJ1-1,TRBV6-5,-,CASSHPSGAEAFF,TGTGCCAGCAGCCACCCCTCAGGCGCGGAAGCTTTCTTT
-,TRBJ2-5,TRBV5-1,TRBD1,CASSLRRQGQGTAAQYF,TGCGCCAGCAGCTTGCGTCGACAGGGACAAGGAACGGCGGCCCAGTACTTC
-,TRBJ2-1,TRBV7-8,TRBD1,CASSLGTGTGGLNEQFF,TGTGCCAGCAGCTTAGGAACCGGGACAGGGGGCCTGAATGAGCAGTTCTTC
-,TRBJ2-7,TRBV27,-,CASSPNVLEQYF,TGTGCCAGCAGTCCTAACGTACTCGAGCAGTACTTC
-,TRBJ1-5,TRBV6-1,TRBD1,CASIFGTGGHQPQHF,TGTGCCAGCATCTTCGGGACAGGGGGCCATCAGCCCCAGCATTTT
-,TRBJ2-3,TRBV5-1,TRBD2,CASSLTSGGSDTQYF,TGCGCCAGCAGCTTAACTAGCGGGGGGTCAGATACGCAGTATTTT
-,TRBJ2-5,TRBV29-1,-,CSVEGVGQGNEYF,-
-,TRBJ2-4,TRBV7-2,-,CASSFTGSENIQYF,TGTGCCAGCAGCTTTACAGGGTCGGAAAACATTCAGTACTTC